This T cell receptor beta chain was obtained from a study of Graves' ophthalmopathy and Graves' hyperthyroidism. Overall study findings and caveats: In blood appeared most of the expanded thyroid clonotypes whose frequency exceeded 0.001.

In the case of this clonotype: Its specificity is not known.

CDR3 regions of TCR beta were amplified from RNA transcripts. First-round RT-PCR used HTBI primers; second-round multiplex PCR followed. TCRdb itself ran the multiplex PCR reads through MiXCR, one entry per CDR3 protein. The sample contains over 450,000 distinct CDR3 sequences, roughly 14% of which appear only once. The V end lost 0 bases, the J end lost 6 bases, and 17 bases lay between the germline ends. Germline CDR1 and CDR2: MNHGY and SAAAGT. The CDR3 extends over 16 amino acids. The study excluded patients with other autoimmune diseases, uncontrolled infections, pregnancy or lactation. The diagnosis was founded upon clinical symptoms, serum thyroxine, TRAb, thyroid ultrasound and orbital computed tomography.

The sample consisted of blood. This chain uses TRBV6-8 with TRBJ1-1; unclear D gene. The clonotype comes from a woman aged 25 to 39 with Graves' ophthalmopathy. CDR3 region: CASSYSNAKSEPEAFF. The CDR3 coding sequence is TGTGCCAGCAGTTACTCGAACGCCAAATCGGAACCTGAAGCTTTCTTT.